This T cell receptor beta chain was recorded in a study of early stage breast cancer tumors. Study as a whole: About 70% of the 16 invasive tumors were ER+, PR+ and HER2-.

Study outcomes and limitations: Blood repertoires resembled normal breast more than tumor. Enriched TCRB sequences shared across patients were mostly commonly generated sequences.

Sequencing was performed with immunoSEQ multiplex PCR; in TCRdb, only in-frame clones are kept and a portion is missing. The sample has some 6,300 clones, roughly 73% seen once. For this clone: Its antigen is not known.

The TCR sequence derives from a person aged 35 to 50 with breast cancer. The sample taken for sequencing was normal breast tissue next to the tumor.

Here the CDR3 reads CASSSLTSGRHYNEQFF. The CDR3 coding sequence is TGTGCCAGCAGTTCGCTGACTAGCGGGAGACACTACAATGAGCAGTTCTTC. The chain recombines TRBV28 with TRBJ2-1; TRBD2 agrees at 12 bases. The germline V gene encodes CDR1 MDHEN and CDR2 SYDVKM. V gave up 4 bases and J gave up 3 bases; unmatched junction bases: 7. The CDR3 covers 17 residues.